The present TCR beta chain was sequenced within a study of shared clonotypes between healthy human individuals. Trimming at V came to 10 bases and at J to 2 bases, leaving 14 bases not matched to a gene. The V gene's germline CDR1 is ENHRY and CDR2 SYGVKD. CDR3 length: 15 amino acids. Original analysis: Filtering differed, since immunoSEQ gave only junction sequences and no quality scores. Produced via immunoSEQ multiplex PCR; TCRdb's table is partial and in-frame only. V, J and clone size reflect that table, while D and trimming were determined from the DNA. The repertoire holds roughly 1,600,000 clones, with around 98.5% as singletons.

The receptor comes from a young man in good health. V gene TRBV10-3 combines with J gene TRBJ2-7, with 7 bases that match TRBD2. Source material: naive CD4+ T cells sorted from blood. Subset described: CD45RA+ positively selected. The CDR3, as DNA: TGTGCCACCAAGGCATCGTCCGGGACTACCTACGAGCAGTACTTC. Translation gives CATKASSGTTYEQYF.